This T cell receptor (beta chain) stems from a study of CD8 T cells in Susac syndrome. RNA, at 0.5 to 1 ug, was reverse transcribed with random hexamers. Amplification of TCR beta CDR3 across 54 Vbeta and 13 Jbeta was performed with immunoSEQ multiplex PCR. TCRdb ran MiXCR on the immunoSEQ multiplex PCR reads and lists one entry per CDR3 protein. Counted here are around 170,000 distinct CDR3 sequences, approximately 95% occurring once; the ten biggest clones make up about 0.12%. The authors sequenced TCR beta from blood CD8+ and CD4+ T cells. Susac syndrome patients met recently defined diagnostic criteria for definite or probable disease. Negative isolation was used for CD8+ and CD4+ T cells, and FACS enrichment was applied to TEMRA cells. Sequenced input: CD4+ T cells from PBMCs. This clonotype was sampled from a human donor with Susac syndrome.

Here the CDR3 DNA reads TGTGCCAGCAGTCGACAGCGCCAGACGATCAATCAGCCCCAGCATTTT. The encoded protein is CASSRQRQTINQPQHF. The rearrangement links TRBV28 to TRBJ1-5, with a weak D call TRBD1 (5 bases). Germline V gene data show CDR1 as MDHEN and CDR2 as SYDVKM. The CDR3 has 16 amino acids. With 5 bases removed from V and 3 bases from J, the gap between germline ends came to 17 bases.